The 5 T cell receptor beta chains listed next were all sequenced from one sample in a study of T cell clonality in common variable immunodeficiency. Assay: immunoSEQ multiplex PCR; the TCRdb copy retains only in-frame clones and omits some. The sample shows some 60,000 clones, none of them appearing just once. Sequencing used peripheral blood mononuclear cells. These TCRs come from a person aged 18 to 69 in good health.

The sample holds many counts of this clone. Coverage ceases 3 residues before the CDR3 finishes, and the germline J gene fills in the end. The V and J genes are TRBV30 and TRBJ1-5, with 8 bases identical to TRBD1. The V segment lost 5 bases and the J segment 5 bases; nucleotides outside the gene matches: 8. The CDR3 contains 14 residues. The germline gives CDR1 GTSNPN, CDR2 SVGIG (reference sequence). This CDR3 is CAWGSGQGHQPQHF. CDR3 DNA, as far as it was read: TGTGCCTGGGGATCTGGACAGGGACATCAGCCC.

This clone was recorded many times. The CDR3 end lies 3 residues beyond the end of the read and is filled in from the germline J gene. This chain joins TRBV5-6 and TRBJ2-3; D not resolved. The CDR3 extends over 11 amino acids. The V gene's germline CDR1 is SGHDT and CDR2 YYEEEE. Incomplete CDR3 DNA: TGTGCCAGCAGCTTGGGGGCCGCG. Its protein product is CASSLGAA. Given in full, the CDR3 is CASSLGAAQYF.

This clone came up many times. The read ends 3 residues before the CDR3 terminus; that terminus is restored from the germline J gene. The gene calls are TRBV6-2 or TRBV6-3 and TRBJ2-3, with 10 bases aligning to TRBD2. Trimming at V came to 6 bases and at J to 5 bases, leaving 8 bases not matched to a gene. The V gene's germline CDR1 is MNHEY and CDR2 SVGEGT. This CDR3 is 15 amino acids long. CDR3 loop: CASRDPGLAKDTQYF. Incomplete CDR3 DNA: TGTGCCAGCAGGGACCCGGGACTAGCGAAAGATACG.

On this clone itself: The junction shows a germline mismatch at one end, possibly a read error. The read ends 3 residues shy of where the CDR3 ends; the end is completed using the germline J gene. The J gene is TRBJ2-2, the V gene TRBV7-9; 8 nucleotides align to TRBD1. The CDR3 sequence is 15 residues long. Germline-derived CDR1 and CDR2 are SEHNR and FQNEAQ (reference sequence). The CDR3 loop reads CAGSLRGQNTGELFF. The part of the CDR3 DNA that was read is TGTGCCGGCAGCCTCAGGGGGCAAAACACCGGGGAG. Looking up the rest from reference TRBV7-9 and TRBJ2-2 gives the full variable domain: DTGVSQNPRHKITKRGQNVTFRCDPISEHNRLYWYRQTLGQGPEFLTYFQNEAQLEKSRLLSDRFSAERPKGSFSTLEIQRTEQGDSAMYLCAGSLRGQNTGELFFGEGSRLTVL.

This clone appeared many times. Read sequence stops 3 residues before the CDR3 end, and the germline J gene provides the missing end. The chain carries TRBV12-3 or TRBV12-4 and TRBJ2-3; 7 nucleotides align to TRBD1. Trimming removed 2 bases from V and 4 bases from J; junction bases left unmatched: 3. This CDR3 has 14 amino acids. CDR3 DNA, as far as it was read: TGTGCCAGCAGTTTATACAGGGGTGCAGATACG. This codes for CASSLYRGADT. The whole CDR3 sequence is CASSLYRGADTQYF.